The 3 T cell receptor beta chains given below trace back to one sample, sequenced in a study of T-cell memory formation after mild COVID-19. Each CDR3 protein is one row after TCRdb ran MiXCR on the 5' RACE reads. Counted here are approximately 100,000 distinct CDR3 sequences, roughly 10% occurring once; the ten biggest clones make up roughly 40%. The sequenced sample was PBMCs or a T cell subset sorted from them (not recorded which). These receptors all stem from a man in his late teens or twenties who had mild COVID-19 (a few samples of this study predate the infection). Cell type and time point are not known.

This clonotype came up a few times. The rearrangement joins TRBV18 to TRBJ2-3; D is possibly TRBD2 (6 bases). From germline, CDR1 is KGHSH and CDR2 LQKENI. The CDR3 spans 13 residues. V was pared by 8 bases and J by 2 bases, with 11 bases between. CDR3 amino acids: CASTWGVTDTQYF. CDR3 nucleotides: TGTGCCAGCACTTGGGGGGTCACAGATACGCAGTATTTT. The full variable domain, rest sourced from reference TRBV18 and TRBJ2-3, is NAGVMQNPRHLVRRRGQEARLRCSPMKGHSHVYWYRQLPEEGLKFMVYLQKENIIDESGMPKERFSAEFPKEGPSILRIQQVVRGDSAAYFCASTWGVTDTQYFGPGTRLTVL.

This clonotype was recorded a few times. The V call is TRBV5-1, the J call TRBJ2-5; no reliable D call. The length of the CDR3 is 10 residues. Deletions cut 9 bases from V and 4 bases from J, with 7 bases between. Germline loops: CDR1 SGHRS, CDR2 YFSETQ. CDR3 nucleotide sequence: TGCGCCAAAATGCGAGAGACCCAGTACTTC. This codes for CAKMRETQYF.

This clonotype occurred a few times. The chain carries TRBV6-5 and TRBJ2-7; 8 bases align to TRBD1. V lost 5 bases to trimming and J lost 4 bases; unmatched junction nucleotides: 4. Germline CDR1 and CDR2: MNHEY and SVGAGI. The CDR3 consists of 13 residues. CDR3 in amino acids: CASSPTGGYEQYF. As DNA, the CDR3 is TGTGCCAGCAGTCCCACAGGGGGTTACGAGCAGTACTTC.